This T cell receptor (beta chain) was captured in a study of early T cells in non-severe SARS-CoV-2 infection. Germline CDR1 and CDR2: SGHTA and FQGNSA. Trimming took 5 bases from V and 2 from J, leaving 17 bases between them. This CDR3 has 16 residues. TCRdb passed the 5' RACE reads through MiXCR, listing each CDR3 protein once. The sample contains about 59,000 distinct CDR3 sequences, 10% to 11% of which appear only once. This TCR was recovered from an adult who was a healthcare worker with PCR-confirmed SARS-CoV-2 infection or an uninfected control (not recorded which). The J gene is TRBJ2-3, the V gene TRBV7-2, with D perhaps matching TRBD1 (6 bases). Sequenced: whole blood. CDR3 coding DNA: TGTGCCAGCAGCGTCCAGGGGCTACCGAACACAGATACGCAGTATTTT. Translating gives CASSVQGLPNTDTQYF.